There are many counts of the clone carrying this T cell receptor beta chain. No antigen is known for it. This entry is derived from a study of CD8+CD57+ T cells in acquired aplastic anemia. At the level of the study: Sorting CD4+ and CD8+ cells gave DNA averaging roughly 3.5 ug.

The use of genomic DNA as template underpinned the TCR beta VDJ and CDR3 profiling. MiXCR, applied by TCRdb to the reads, yields one record per CDR3 protein. The data show approximately 160,000 distinct CDR3 sequences, around half seen once. Per germline, CDR1 SGHRS and CDR2 YFSETQ. The CDR3 is 14 amino acids. V shed 0 bases and J shed 4 bases, with 11 bases lying between them. Findings of the study overall: Comparison of patients with controls identified twenty-nine shared CD8+ CDR3 sequences. No significant patient-versus-control difference appeared in CD8+ Simpson's diversity.

For sequencing, patients were chosen who had shown expansion of CD8+CD57+ cells by flow cytometry. The sequence was collected from a human donor with aplastic anemia. The chain couples TRBV5-1 to TRBJ2-7; no reliable D call. Sequencing was performed on sorted CD4+, CD8+, or CD8+CD57+ T cells (not recorded which) from PBMCs. CDR3 sequence: CASSLEVGFYEQYF. CDR3 DNA sequence: TGCGCCAGCAGCTTGGAAGTGGGATTTTACGAGCAGTACTTC.